This TCR beta chain derives from a study of T cells in Graves' hyperthyroidism and ophthalmopathy. Findings and limits, study-wide: Most expanded thyroid clonotypes above 0.001 recurred in blood.

A NOSPECS grade of at least 4, a Clinical Activity Score of at least 3 and duration under 3 months were recorded in ophthalmopathy patients. Clinical symptoms, serum thyroxine, TRAb, thyroid ultrasound and orbital computed tomography informed diagnoses. This clonotype was seen a few times. Antigen: not known. Amplified TCR beta CDR3 regions derived from RNA transcripts. TCR CDR3 regions were first amplified by RT-PCR with HTBI primers. TCRdb called the multiplex PCR reads again in MiXCR, with one record for every CDR3 protein. There are 600,000 to 650,000 distinct CDR3 sequences in the sample; less than 25% occur only once, and 30% to 40% lies in the top ten. Material: blood. This TCR came from a man younger than 45 with Graves' ophthalmopathy.

DNA of the CDR3: TGCAGTGCGGCCGCCGGCAATCAGCCCCAGCATTTT. Its translation is CSAAAGNQPQHF. This chain connects TRBV20-1 to TRBJ1-5; D is unresolved. Trimming cost V 6 bases and J 2 bases, with 8 bases left between them. The length of the CDR3 is 12 residues. CDR1 DFQATT and CDR2 SNEGSKA come from the germline V gene (reference sequence).